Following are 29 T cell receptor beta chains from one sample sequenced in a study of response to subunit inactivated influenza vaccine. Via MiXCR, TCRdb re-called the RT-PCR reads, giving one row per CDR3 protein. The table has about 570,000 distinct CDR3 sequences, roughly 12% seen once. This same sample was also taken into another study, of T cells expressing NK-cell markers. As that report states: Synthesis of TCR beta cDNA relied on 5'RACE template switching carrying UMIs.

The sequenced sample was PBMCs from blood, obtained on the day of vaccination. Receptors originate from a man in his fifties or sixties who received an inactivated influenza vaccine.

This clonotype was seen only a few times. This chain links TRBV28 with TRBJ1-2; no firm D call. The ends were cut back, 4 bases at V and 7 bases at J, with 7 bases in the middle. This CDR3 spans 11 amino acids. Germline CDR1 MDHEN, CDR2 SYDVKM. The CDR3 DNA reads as TGTGCCAGCAGTTCCCGGTTTGGCTACACCTTC. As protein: CASSSRFGYTF.

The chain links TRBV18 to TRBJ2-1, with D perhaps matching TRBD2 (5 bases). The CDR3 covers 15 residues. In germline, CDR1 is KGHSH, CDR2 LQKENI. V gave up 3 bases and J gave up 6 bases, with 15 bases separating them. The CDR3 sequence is CASSPYGVLFNEQFF. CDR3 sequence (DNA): TGTGCCAGCTCACCTTACGGGGTATTGTTCAATGAGCAGTTCTTC.

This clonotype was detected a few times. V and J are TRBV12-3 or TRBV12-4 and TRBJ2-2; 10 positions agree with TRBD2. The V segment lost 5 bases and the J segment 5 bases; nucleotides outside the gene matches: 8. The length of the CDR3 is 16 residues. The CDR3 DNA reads TGTGCCAGCAGTACCAGGACTAGCGGAGCGACCGGGGAGCTGTTTTTT. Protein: CASSTRTSGATGELFF.

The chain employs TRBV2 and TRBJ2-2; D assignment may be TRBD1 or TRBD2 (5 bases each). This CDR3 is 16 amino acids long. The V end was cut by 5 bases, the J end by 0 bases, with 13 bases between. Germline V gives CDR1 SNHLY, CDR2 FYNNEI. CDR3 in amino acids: CASSPLRGSNTGELFF. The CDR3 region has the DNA TGTGCCAGCAGTCCTTTGAGGGGTTCGAACACCGGGGAGCTGTTTTTT.

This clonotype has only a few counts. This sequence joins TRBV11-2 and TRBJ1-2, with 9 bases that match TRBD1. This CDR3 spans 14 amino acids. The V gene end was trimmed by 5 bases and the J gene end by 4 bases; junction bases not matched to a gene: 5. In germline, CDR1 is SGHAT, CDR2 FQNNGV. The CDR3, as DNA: TGTGCCAGCAGCAACCGACAGGGGGTCTATGGCTACACCTTC. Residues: CASSNRQGVYGYTF.

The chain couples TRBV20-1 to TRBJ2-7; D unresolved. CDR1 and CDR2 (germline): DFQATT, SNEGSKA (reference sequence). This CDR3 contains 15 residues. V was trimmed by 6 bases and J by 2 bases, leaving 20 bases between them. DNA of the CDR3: TGCAGTGCCAGAAAGTGGGATCGACTTGCCTACGAGCAGTACTTC. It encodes CSARKWDRLAYEQYF.

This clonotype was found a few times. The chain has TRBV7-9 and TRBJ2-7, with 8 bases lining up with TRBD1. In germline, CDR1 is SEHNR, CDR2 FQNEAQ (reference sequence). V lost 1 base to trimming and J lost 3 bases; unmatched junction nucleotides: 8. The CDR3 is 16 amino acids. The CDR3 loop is CASSLGDGTGSYEQYF. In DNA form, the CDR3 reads TGTGCCAGCAGCTTAGGAGACGGGACAGGAAGCTACGAGCAGTACTTC. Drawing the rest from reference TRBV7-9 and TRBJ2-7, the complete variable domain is DTGVSQNPRHKITKRGQNVTFRCDPISEHNRLYWYRQTLGQGPEFLTYFQNEAQLEKSRLLSDRFSAERPKGSFSTLEIQRTEQGDSAMYLCASSLGDGTGSYEQYFGPGTRLTVT.

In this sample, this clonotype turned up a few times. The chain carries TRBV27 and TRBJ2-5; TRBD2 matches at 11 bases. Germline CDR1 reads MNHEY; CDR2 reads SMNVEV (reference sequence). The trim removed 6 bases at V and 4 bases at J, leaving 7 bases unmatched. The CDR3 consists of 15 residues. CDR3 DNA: TGTGCCAGCAGACTACTAGCGGGAGCGGGAGAGACCCAGTACTTC. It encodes CASRLLAGAGETQYF.

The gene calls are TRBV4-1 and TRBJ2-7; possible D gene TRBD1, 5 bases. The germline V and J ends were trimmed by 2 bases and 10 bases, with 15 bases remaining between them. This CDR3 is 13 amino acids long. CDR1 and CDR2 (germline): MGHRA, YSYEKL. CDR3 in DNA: TGCGCCAGCAGCCAACCCCCCCAGGGCGCCCAGTACTTC. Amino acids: CASSQPPQGAQYF.

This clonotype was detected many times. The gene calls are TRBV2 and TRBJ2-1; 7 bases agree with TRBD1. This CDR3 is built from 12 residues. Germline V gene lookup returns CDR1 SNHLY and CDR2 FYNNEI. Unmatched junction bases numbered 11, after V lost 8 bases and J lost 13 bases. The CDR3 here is CASERQGINQFF. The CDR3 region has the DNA TGTGCCAGCGAAAGACAGGGAATAAATCAGTTCTTC.

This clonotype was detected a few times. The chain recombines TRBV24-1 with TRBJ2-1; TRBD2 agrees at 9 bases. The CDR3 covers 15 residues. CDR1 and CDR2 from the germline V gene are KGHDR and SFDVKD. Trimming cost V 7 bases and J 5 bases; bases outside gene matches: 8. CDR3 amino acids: CATSMTSGNNNEQFF. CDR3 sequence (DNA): TGTGCCACCAGCATGACTAGCGGAAATAACAATGAGCAGTTCTTC.

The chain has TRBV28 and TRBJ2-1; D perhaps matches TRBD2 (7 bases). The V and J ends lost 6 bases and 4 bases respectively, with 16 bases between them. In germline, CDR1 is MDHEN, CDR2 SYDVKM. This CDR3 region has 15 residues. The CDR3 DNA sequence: TGTGCCAGCAGCTTAGGGGGGGAGCAGTACAATGAGCAGTTCTTC. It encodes CASSLGGEQYNEQFF.

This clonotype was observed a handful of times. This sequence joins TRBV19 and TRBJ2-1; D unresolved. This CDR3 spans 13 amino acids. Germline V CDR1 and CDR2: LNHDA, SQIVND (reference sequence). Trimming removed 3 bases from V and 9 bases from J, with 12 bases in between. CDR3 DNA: TGTGCCAGTAGTATTAATCGGGTGGGTGAGCAGTTCTTC. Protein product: CASSINRVGEQFF.

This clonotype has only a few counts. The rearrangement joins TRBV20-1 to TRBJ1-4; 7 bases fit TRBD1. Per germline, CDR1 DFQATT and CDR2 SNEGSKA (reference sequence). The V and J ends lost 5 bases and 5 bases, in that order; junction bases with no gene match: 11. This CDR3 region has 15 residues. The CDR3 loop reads CSAPARDRGNEKLFF. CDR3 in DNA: TGCAGTGCTCCGGCTCGGGACAGAGGAAATGAAAAACTGTTTTTT.

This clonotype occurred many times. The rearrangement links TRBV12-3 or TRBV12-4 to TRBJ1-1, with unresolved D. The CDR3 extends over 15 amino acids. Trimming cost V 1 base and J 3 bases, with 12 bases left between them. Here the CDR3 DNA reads TGTGCCAGCAGTTTAGTCCGCAGCCGGGACACTGAAGCTTTCTTT. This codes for CASSLVRSRDTEAFF.

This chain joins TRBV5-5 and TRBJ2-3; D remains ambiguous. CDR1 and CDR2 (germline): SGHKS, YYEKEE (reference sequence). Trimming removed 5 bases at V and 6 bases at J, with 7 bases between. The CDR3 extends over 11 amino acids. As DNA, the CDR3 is TGTGCCAGCAGGTCCTACGATACGCAGTATTTT. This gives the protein CASRSYDTQYF.

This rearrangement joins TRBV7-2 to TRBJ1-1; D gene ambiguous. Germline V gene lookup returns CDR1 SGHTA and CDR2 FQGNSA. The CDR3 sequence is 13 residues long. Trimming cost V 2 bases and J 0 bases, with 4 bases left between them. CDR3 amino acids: CASSLIMNTEAFF. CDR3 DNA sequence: TGTGCCAGCAGCTTAATTATGAACACTGAAGCTTTCTTT. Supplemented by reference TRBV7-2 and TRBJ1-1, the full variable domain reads GAGVSQSPSNKVTEKGKDVELRCDPISGHTALYWYRQSLGQGLEFLIYFQGNSAPDKSGLPSDRFSAERTGGSVSTLTIQRTQQEDSAVYLCASSLIMNTEAFFGQGTRLTVV.

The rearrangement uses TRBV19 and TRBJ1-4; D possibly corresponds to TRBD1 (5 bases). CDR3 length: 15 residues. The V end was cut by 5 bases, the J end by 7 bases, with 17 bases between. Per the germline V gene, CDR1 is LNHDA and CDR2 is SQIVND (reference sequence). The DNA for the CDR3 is TGTGCCAGTAGTCCATTTTCTTTCCAGGGTGAAAAACTGTTTTTT. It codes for CASSPFSFQGEKLFF.

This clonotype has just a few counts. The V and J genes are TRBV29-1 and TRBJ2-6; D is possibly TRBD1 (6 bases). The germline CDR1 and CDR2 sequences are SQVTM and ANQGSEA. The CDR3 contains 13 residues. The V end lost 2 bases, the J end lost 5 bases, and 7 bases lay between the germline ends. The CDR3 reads CSVEQGRANVLTF. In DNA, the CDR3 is TGCAGCGTTGAACAGGGGAGGGCCAACGTCCTGACTTTC.

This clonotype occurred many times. The CDR3 nucleotides read TGTGCCAGCAGCGTAGCCGAAGGGACTAGCGGAACCTACGAGCAGTACTTC. Protein product: CASSVAEGTSGTYEQYF. The V and J genes are TRBV9 and TRBJ2-7; 11 nucleotides align to TRBD2. With V trimmed by 0 bases and J by 2 bases, 7 bases remained unmatched. The CDR3 is made up of 17 amino acids. Germline V gene lookup returns CDR1 SGDLS and CDR2 YYNGEE.

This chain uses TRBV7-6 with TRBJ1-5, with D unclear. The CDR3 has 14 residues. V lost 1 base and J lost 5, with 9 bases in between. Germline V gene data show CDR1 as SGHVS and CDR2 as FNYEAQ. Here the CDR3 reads CASSLDPRDQPQHF. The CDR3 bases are TGTGCCAGCAGCTTAGATCCGAGGGATCAGCCCCAGCATTTT.

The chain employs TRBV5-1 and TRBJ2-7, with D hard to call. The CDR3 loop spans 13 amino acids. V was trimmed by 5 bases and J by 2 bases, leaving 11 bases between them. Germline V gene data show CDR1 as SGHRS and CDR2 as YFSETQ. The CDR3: CASSFAITYEQYF. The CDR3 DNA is TGCGCCAGCAGTTTCGCTATCACCTACGAGCAGTACTTC. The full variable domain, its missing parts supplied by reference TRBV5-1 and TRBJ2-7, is KAGVTQTPRYLIKTRGQQVTLSCSPISGHRSVSWYQQTPGQGLQFLFEYFSETQRNKGNFPGRFSGRQFSNSRSEMNVSTLELGDSALYLCASSFAITYEQYFGPGTRLTVT.

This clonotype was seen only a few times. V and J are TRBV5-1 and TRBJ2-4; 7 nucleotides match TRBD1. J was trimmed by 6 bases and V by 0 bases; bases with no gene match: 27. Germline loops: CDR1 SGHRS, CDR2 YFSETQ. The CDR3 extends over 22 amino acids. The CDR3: CASSLGDSGTTNNNKRGNIQYF. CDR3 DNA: TGCGCCAGCAGCTTGGGGGACAGCGGAACCACCAACAATAACAAACGGGGAAACATTCAGTACTTC.

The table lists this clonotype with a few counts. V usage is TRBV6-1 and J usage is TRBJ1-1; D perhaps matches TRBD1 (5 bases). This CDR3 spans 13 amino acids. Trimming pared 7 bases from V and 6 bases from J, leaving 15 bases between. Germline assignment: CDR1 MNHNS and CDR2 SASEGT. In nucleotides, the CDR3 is TGTGCCAGCACCCAACCGGGGGTCCCTGAAGCTTTCTTT. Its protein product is CASTQPGVPEAFF.

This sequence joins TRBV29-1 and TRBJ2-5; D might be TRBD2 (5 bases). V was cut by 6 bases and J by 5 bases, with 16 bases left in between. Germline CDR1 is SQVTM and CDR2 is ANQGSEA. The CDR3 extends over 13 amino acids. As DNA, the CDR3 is TGCAGCGTAAGTGGGAGATTTCGGGAGACCCAGTACTTC. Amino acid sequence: CSVSGRFRETQYF. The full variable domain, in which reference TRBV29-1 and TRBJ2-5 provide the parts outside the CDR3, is SAVISQKPSRDICQRGTSLTIQCQVDSQVTMMFWYRQQPGQSLTLIATANQGSEATYESGFVIDKFPISRPNLTFSTLTVSNMSPEDSSIYLCSVSGRFRETQYFGPGTRLLVL.

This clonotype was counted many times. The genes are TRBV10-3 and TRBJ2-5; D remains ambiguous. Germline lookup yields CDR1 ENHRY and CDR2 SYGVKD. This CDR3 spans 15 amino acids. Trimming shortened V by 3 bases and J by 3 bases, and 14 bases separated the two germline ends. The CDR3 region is CAISDRKIGEETQYF. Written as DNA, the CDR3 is TGTGCCATCAGTGACCGCAAGATTGGGGAAGAGACCCAGTACTTC.

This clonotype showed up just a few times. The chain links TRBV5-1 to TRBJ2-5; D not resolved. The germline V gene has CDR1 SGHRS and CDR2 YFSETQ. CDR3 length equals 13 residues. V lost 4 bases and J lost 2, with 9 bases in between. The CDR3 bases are TGCGCCAGCAGCCGCCCCCCTCAAGAGACCCAGTACTTC. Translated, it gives CASSRPPQETQYF.

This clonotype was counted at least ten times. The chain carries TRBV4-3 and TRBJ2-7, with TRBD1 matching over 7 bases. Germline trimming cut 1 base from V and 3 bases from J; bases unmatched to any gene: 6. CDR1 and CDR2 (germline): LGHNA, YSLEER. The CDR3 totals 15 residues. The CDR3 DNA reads TGCGCCAGCAGCCAAGCCCCGACAGGGATCTACGAGCAGTACTTC. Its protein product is CASSQAPTGIYEQYF.

The CDR3 reads CASNSRDSSFYEQYF. Written as DNA, the CDR3 is TGTGCCAGCAACTCCAGGGACAGCAGTTTCTACGAGCAGTACTTC. This rearrangement joins TRBV5-6 to TRBJ2-7, with 7 positions matching TRBD1. Germline trimming cut 6 bases from V and 3 bases from J; bases unmatched to any gene: 12. The germline CDR1 and CDR2 sequences are SGHDT and YYEEEE. This CDR3 has 15 amino acids.